Below, 16 T cell receptor beta chains from the same sample are listed, as sequenced in a study of cytomegalovirus exposure and HLA in healthy donors. Here immunoSEQ multiplex PCR was the method, and the copy in TCRdb shows in-frame clones only, minus some. The table lists about 50,000 clones, approximately 85% of them singletons. The sample taken for sequencing was PBMCs. The receptor source for this set is a woman between 25 and 40 years old in good health and CMV-seronegative.

This sequence joins TRBV29-1 and TRBJ1-1; tentative D call: TRBD1 (6 bases). The CDR3 loop spans 14 amino acids. V lost 7 bases, J lost 1 base, and 16 bases lay in between. Germline V lookup: CDR1 SQVTM, CDR2 ANQGSEA. The CDR3 sequence is CSAITGFRNTEAFF. The CDR3, as DNA: TGCAGCGCGATAACAGGGTTCAGGAACACTGAAGCTTTCTTT.

The sample holds one count of this clone. The V call is TRBV6-1, the J call TRBJ2-1; D gene uncertain. Trimming cost V 8 bases and J 0 bases, with 8 bases left between them. The CDR3 is 13 residues long. CDR1 and CDR2 from the germline V gene are MNHNS and SASEGT. The CDR3 region has the DNA TGTGCCAGCCTCCGGAGCTCCTACAATGAGCAGTTCTTC. Its protein product is CASLRSSYNEQFF.

The rearrangement uses TRBV2 and TRBJ2-3; D is unclear. The germline V and J ends were trimmed by 4 bases and 3 bases, with 5 bases remaining between them. The germline CDR1 and CDR2 sequences are SNHLY and FYNNEI. The CDR3 has 12 amino acids. The CDR3 sequence: CASSGVTDTQYF. For the CDR3, the DNA is TGTGCCAGCAGTGGCGTTACAGATACGCAGTATTTT.

The chain is built from TRBV14 and TRBJ2-7; D is undetermined. Germline V gene lookup returns CDR1 SGHDN and CDR2 FVKESK. The length of the CDR3 is 13 residues. Trimming cost V 4 bases and J 2 bases, with 9 bases left between them. The CDR3 protein is CASSPRIAYEQYF. DNA of the CDR3: TGTGCCAGCAGCCCGAGGATTGCCTACGAGCAGTACTTC.

This chain uses TRBV28 with TRBJ2-7; tentatively, D is TRBD1 (5 bases). Trimming cost V 6 bases and J 1 base, with 16 bases left between them. The CDR3 covers 15 residues. Germline loops: CDR1 MDHEN, CDR2 SYDVKM. CDR3 sequence: CASRKRQPLSYEQYF. CDR3 sequence (DNA): TGTGCCAGCAGGAAAAGACAGCCCCTTTCCTACGAGCAGTACTTC.

J is TRBJ1-4 and V is TRBV11-2; maybe TRBD1 (6 bases). The length of the CDR3 is 18 residues. The germline V gene encodes CDR1 SGHAT and CDR2 FQNNGV. Trimming removed 1 base from V and 0 bases from J, with 15 bases in between. The DNA of the CDR3 is TGTGCCAGCAGCTTAGGGGACACTCCAACAGCAACTAATGAAAAACTGTTTTTT. Translated, it gives CASSLGDTPTATNEKLFF.

V gene TRBV30 combines with J gene TRBJ1-5; 7 bases align to TRBD1. From germline, CDR1 is GTSNPN and CDR2 SVGIG (reference sequence). J lost 6 bases, V lost 1 base, and 3 bases had no gene match. The CDR3 is 13 residues long. The CDR3 region is CAWSGTGGQPQHF. The DNA of the CDR3 is TGTGCCTGGAGTGGGACAGGCGGTCAGCCCCAGCATTTT.

The V call is TRBV9, the J call TRBJ2-2; possible D gene TRBD1, 6 bases. The CDR3 is 16 amino acids. Germline V gene data show CDR1 as SGDLS and CDR2 as YYNGEE. V lost 3 bases and J lost 1, with 13 bases in between. The CDR3, as DNA: TGTGCCAGCAGCGCTCCCTCAGGGGTGAACACCGGGGAGCTGTTTTTT. Its translation is CASSAPSGVNTGELFF.

The chain links TRBV7-7 to TRBJ2-3; 7 nucleotides agree with TRBD1. Germline loops: CDR1 SSHAT, CDR2 FNYEAQ (reference sequence). V gave up 3 bases and J gave up 6 bases; unmatched junction bases: 3. CDR3 length: 13 amino acids. The CDR3 reads CASSFTGEDTQYF. The DNA for the CDR3 is TGTGCCAGCAGCTTCACAGGGGAGGATACGCAGTATTTT.

The gene calls are TRBV6-4 and TRBJ1-2; D gene uncertain. The CDR3 covers 15 residues. Trimming cost V 2 bases and J 3 bases, with 13 bases left between them. Germline-derived CDR1 and CDR2 are MRHNA and SNTAGT. CDR3 loop: CASSDREEEDYGYTF. CDR3 in DNA: TGTGCCAGCAGTGACAGGGAGGAGGAGGACTATGGCTACACCTTC.

This clone showed up just a few times. The chain employs TRBV9 and TRBJ2-5, with D possibly being TRBD2 (6 bases). Germline loops: CDR1 SGDLS, CDR2 YYNGEE. The ends were cut back, 2 bases at V and 3 bases at J, with 8 bases in the middle. The CDR3 is 13 amino acids. The CDR3 spells CASSVGGKETQYF. The CDR3 nucleotides read TGTGCCAGCAGCGTGGGCGGGAAAGAGACCCAGTACTTC.

The chain links TRBV27 to TRBJ1-4, with 8 bases that match TRBD1. V gave up 1 base and J gave up 8 bases; unmatched junction bases: 9. The V gene's germline CDR1 is MNHEY and CDR2 SMNVEV (reference sequence). The CDR3 has 16 amino acids. CDR3 amino acids: CASSLYADRVYEKLFF. DNA for the CDR3: TGTGCCAGCAGTTTATATGCGGACAGGGTGTACGAAAAACTGTTTTTT. The whole variable domain, remainder taken from reference TRBV27 and TRBJ1-4, is EAQVTQNPRYLITVTGKKLTVTCSQNMNHEYMSWYRQDPGLGLRQIYYSMNVEVTDKGDVPEGYKVSRKEKRNFPLILESPSPNQTSLYFCASSLYADRVYEKLFFGSGTQLSVL.

J is TRBJ2-1 and V is TRBV15; 8 nucleotides match TRBD2. The germline V gene has CDR1 LNHNV and CDR2 YYDKDF (reference sequence). Germline trimming cut 5 bases from V and 7 bases from J; bases unmatched to any gene: 13. This CDR3 is 16 amino acids long. CDR3 DNA: TGTGCCACCAGCCCGGAGCGGGAGCGGGGATTGAATGAGCAGTTCTTC. Protein: CATSPERERGLNEQFF.

V gene TRBV7-8 combines with J gene TRBJ2-1; 9 nucleotides agree with TRBD2. The CDR3 runs 15 residues. J lost 5 bases, V lost 1 base, and 3 bases had no gene match. The germline CDR1 and CDR2 sequences are SGHVS and FQNEAQ. The CDR3 DNA is TGTGCCAGCAGCTTAGGGACTAGCGCCGACAATGAGCAGTTCTTC. Its translation: CASSLGTSADNEQFF.

V is TRBV14 and J is TRBJ1-2; D is possibly TRBD1 (6 bases). This CDR3 is 15 amino acids long. Looked up from germline, CDR1 is SGHDN and CDR2 is FVKESK. Trimming took off 3 bases at V and 3 bases at J, with 14 bases between the two ends. The CDR3 nucleotides read TGTGCCAGCAGCCACTTTAAAGGGGGAGACTATGGCTACACCTTC. Translated: CASSHFKGGDYGYTF.

About this clone itself: The limits of the CDR3 on the DNA are not certain, so only TCRdb's listed CDR3 is given. The V call is TRBV4-1, the J call TRBJ2-1; TRBD2, the table's D call, was not compared with the DNA. Termini included, the CDR3 measures 14 amino acids. Germline V CDR1 and CDR2: MGHRA, YSYEKL. The CDR3 reads CASSQVGSGTRPLF.